This T cell receptor beta chain was recorded in a study of CD4 T cells in relation to SARS-CoV-2 and coronaviruses. Overall study findings and caveats: SARS-CoV-2-driven expansion was significantly weaker in crossreactive than monoreactive clones. Samples before the pandemic and after infection were not matched within any donor.

The germline V gene encodes CDR1 MNHEY and CDR2 SVGAGI. This CDR3 has 13 residues. V lost 8 bases and J 1 base, leaving 8 bases between the germline ends. Naive and memory CD4+ T cell DNA was deep-sequenced without culture. The table came from immunoSEQ multiplex PCR; TCRdb's copy has only in-frame clones and leaves some out. In the table there are about 55,000 clones, 86% of which are singletons. This clone was detected once. Its antigen is undetermined. The unexposed donors gave CD4+ T cells in about 2010-2019, prior to COVID-19. The sample consisted of memory CD4+ T cells from PBMCs. The sequence derives from a human donor in good health. The chain links TRBV6-5 to TRBJ2-2, with unresolved D. CDR3 in DNA: TGTGCCAGCTCTAGGATGAACACCGGGGAGCTGTTTTTT. Protein product: CASSRMNTGELFF.